A single sample is the source of the 17 T cell receptor beta chains below, sequenced in a study of T cells after yellow fever vaccination. MiXCR, run by TCRdb on the 5' RACE reads, gives a single entry per CDR3 protein. The profile shows some 350,000 distinct CDR3 sequences, around 10% of them singletons. This sample comprised PBMCs, obtained on the day of the first yellow fever vaccination. These receptors came from a man between 18 and 35 years old who received the YFV17D yellow fever vaccine.

V and J are TRBV7-9 and TRBJ2-1; 8 nucleotides line up with TRBD2. CDR3 size: 15 residues. V dropped 2 bases and J dropped 9; count of bases not matched to a gene: 9. CDR1 is SEHNR and CDR2 is FQNEAQ in the germline V gene (reference sequence). CDR3 sequence reads: CASSLYGGAQVEQFF. CDR3 DNA sequence: TGTGCCAGCAGCTTATACGGGGGGGCTCAGGTTGAGCAGTTCTTC.

This clonotype was seen a few times. J is TRBJ2-5 and V is TRBV25-1, with 8 bases aligning to TRBD2. The germline V gene has CDR1 MGHDK and CDR2 SYGVNS. V lost 3 bases, J lost 1 base, and 4 bases stayed unmatched. The CDR3 is 15 residues long. CDR3 bases: TGTGCCAGCAGTGATAGAGCGGGGGCCCAAGAGACCCAGTACTTC. Its protein is CASSDRAGAQETQYF.

The chain is built from TRBV20-1 and TRBJ2-1, with D maybe TRBD2 (5 bases). The V and J ends lost 0 bases and 0 bases respectively, with 12 bases between them. This CDR3 comprises 16 residues. CDR1 is DFQATT and CDR2 is SNEGSKA in the germline V gene (reference sequence). This CDR3 reads CSAREERMFSYNEQFF. CDR3 DNA sequence: TGCAGTGCTAGAGAGGAGCGGATGTTCTCCTACAATGAGCAGTTCTTC.

This clonotype was seen at least ten times. The chain recombines TRBV5-6 with TRBJ2-7; 7 bases are a match to TRBD2. V lost 5 bases to trimming and J lost 1 base; unmatched junction nucleotides: 6. This CDR3 region has 14 residues. Germline loops: CDR1 SGHDT, CDR2 YYEEEE. The CDR3 protein is CASSLGGGSYEQYF. In DNA form, the CDR3 reads TGTGCCAGCAGTTTAGGCGGGGGTTCCTACGAGCAGTACTTC.

The chain is built from TRBV28 and TRBJ2-7; D is ambiguous. From germline, CDR1 is MDHEN and CDR2 SYDVKM. V was shortened by 4 bases and J by 2 bases, with 9 bases between the two germline ends. The CDR3 covers 13 residues. This chain's CDR3 is CASSSPETYEQYV. For the CDR3, the DNA is TGTGCCAGCAGTTCGCCAGAAACCTACGAGCAGTACGTC.

This rearrangement joins TRBV6-5 to TRBJ1-2; 7 nucleotides align to TRBD1. The CDR3 contains 17 residues. Trimming cost V 1 base and J 2 bases; bases outside gene matches: 10. Germline CDR1 is MNHEY and CDR2 is SVGAGI. CDR3 sequence: CASSYWSGGTANYGYTF. As DNA, the CDR3 is TGTGCCAGCAGTTACTGGTCTGGGGGGACAGCGAACTATGGCTACACCTTC.

The rearrangement joins TRBV4-3 to TRBJ2-1, with a possible D match to TRBD2 (7 bases). The CDR3 consists of 15 residues. Between the trimmed V and J ends, which lost 0 bases and 9 bases, there was a span of 15 bases. Germline V gene data show CDR1 as LGHNA and CDR2 as YSLEER. The CDR3 here is CASSQDLGEGGEQFF. The CDR3 coding sequence is TGCGCCAGCAGCCAAGATCTCGGGGAGGGGGGTGAGCAGTTCTTC.

The genes are TRBV28 and TRBJ2-5, with D possibly being TRBD1 (5 bases). CDR1 and CDR2 (germline): MDHEN, SYDVKM. The V gene lost 6 bases and the J gene lost 7 bases, with 18 bases spanning the gap. The CDR3 length is 14 residues. The CDR3, as DNA: TGTGCCAGCAGCCAGGGCGTACCATCAAGGACCCAGTACTTC. This encodes CASSQGVPSRTQYF.

Only a few counts were recorded for this clonotype. This chain joins TRBV5-1 and TRBJ2-5, with 9 bases that match TRBD2. CDR1 is SGHRS, CDR2 YFSETQ, per germline. J gave up 2 bases and V 0 bases, and 5 bases lay outside the gene matches. The CDR3 length is 16 residues. In nucleotides, the CDR3 is TGCGCCAGCAGCTTGGCCAGCGGGGGGCTGCAAGAGACCCAGTACTTC. Residues: CASSLASGGLQETQYF.

Only a few counts were recorded for this clonotype. The chain is built from TRBV19 and TRBJ1-2, with D perhaps matching TRBD1 (6 bases). The CDR3 is made up of 15 amino acids. Germline V CDR1 and CDR2: LNHDA, SQIVND (reference sequence). V gave up 5 bases and J gave up 7 bases, with 20 bases separating them. CDR3 bases: TGTGCCAGTAGTTCTTCCGACAGGCTGGCTACTGGCTACACCTTC. Amino acids: CASSSSDRLATGYTF.

The chain has TRBV4-3 and TRBJ2-3; 7 bases agree with TRBD2. This CDR3 is 14 amino acids long. The junction had 2 bases not matched to a gene; V was cut back by 1 base and J by 4 bases. Germline V gene lookup returns CDR1 LGHNA and CDR2 YSLEER. The DNA of the CDR3 is TGCGCCAGCAGCCAAGGGCTAGCGGCAGATACGCAGTATTTT. Encoded protein: CASSQGLAADTQYF.

This clonotype was seen a few times. The chain joins TRBV24-1 to TRBJ2-1; TRBD1 matches at 9 bases. Germline-derived CDR1 and CDR2 are KGHDR and SFDVKD. The J segment lost 3 bases and the V segment lost 3 bases, leaving 5 bases of the junction unmatched. This CDR3 has 16 residues. CDR3 loop: CATSDKPGQGYNEQFF. The CDR3 nucleotides are TGTGCCACCAGTGATAAACCGGGACAGGGCTACAATGAGCAGTTCTTC.

This clonotype was recorded a few times. The chain is built from TRBV7-2 and TRBJ2-3; tentative D call: TRBD2 (7 bases). V lost 0 bases to trimming and J lost 0 bases, with 16 bases between them. Germline lookup yields CDR1 SGHTA and CDR2 FQGNSA. The CDR3 has 18 amino acids. CDR3 in DNA: TGTGCCAGCAGCTTAGCCCCATTGGGGGGGGCCAGCACAGATACGCAGTATTTT. Its translation: CASSLAPLGGASTDTQYF.

This clonotype was observed a handful of times. The V call is TRBV4-1, the J call TRBJ2-1; D is uncertain. Germline V gives CDR1 MGHRA, CDR2 YSYEKL. The germline V and J ends were trimmed by 1 base and 10 bases, with 17 bases remaining between them. The CDR3 spans 15 residues. The CDR3: CASSQGSSSGSEQFF. The CDR3 DNA follows: TGCGCCAGCAGCCAAGGGTCCTCTTCAGGCAGCGAGCAGTTCTTC.

The chain uses TRBV6-2 or TRBV6-3 and TRBJ2-1; 13 nucleotides match TRBD2. This CDR3 has 16 residues. Germline CDR1 reads MNHEY; CDR2 reads SVGEGT. V was pared by 8 bases and J by 6 bases, with 10 bases of the junction left unmatched. Written as DNA, the CDR3 is TGTGCCAGCGGATGGGATGGACTAGCGGGGGCCAATGAGCAGTTCTTC. The encoded protein is CASGWDGLAGANEQFF.

Only a few counts were recorded for this clonotype. The V gene is TRBV5-8, the J gene TRBJ2-6; D gene unclear. The CDR3 is 15 residues long. Looked up from germline, CDR1 is SGHTS and CDR2 is YDEGEE. V lost 1 base to trimming and J lost 2 bases, with 7 bases between them. CDR3 bases: TGTGCCAGCAGCTTGTTGAACACTGGGGCCAACGTCCTGACTTTC. Translating it yields CASSLLNTGANVLTF.

This chain links TRBV20-1 with TRBJ2-5; D is ambiguous. CDR1 and CDR2 from the germline V gene are DFQATT and SNEGSKA (reference sequence). The CDR3 loop spans 12 amino acids. The germline V and J ends were trimmed by 3 bases and 5 bases, with 10 bases remaining between them. The CDR3 spells CSASISRETQYF. The CDR3 DNA follows: TGCAGTGCTAGTATCTCGAGGGAGACCCAGTACTTC.